This T cell receptor beta chain is from a study of PD-L1 blockade in urothelial cancer. Study at large: Analysis of the blood was performed 3 weeks (second dose) and 6 weeks after treatment start. Points from the study as a whole: Tumor-linked clones in blood grew more by 3 weeks in durable-benefit patients. Below-median pretreatment blood TCR clonality predicted better survival.

Losses at the gene ends were 6 bases for V and 12 bases for J; bases not matched to a gene: 12. The CDR3 contains 14 residues. CDR1 is MNHEY and CDR2 is SMNVEV in the germline V gene (reference sequence). Time point here: peripheral blood 6 weeks after treatment start. Pretreatment sampling and on-treatment sampling together yielded between 1 and 8 samples for each patient. Details on this clone: Its antigen is unknown.

Method: immunoSEQ multiplex PCR; TCRdb's copy keeps in-frame clones and lacks some. The sample includes more than 45,000 clones, about 90% seen only once; the top ten take 10%. The chain uses TRBV27 and TRBJ2-1, with 9 bases that match TRBD1. The source of this sequence is a man in his 60s with urothelial cancer. Sample: PBMCs, taken around atezolizumab (anti-PD-L1) treatment. CDR3 DNA sequence: TGTGCCAGCAGAGCGACAGGGGGTCTGTTTGGGCAGTTCTTC. This codes for CASRATGGLFGQFF.